This T cell receptor beta chain originates from a study of human T cells and chemical hapten exposure. Study in general: Alopecia areata, totalis or universalis affected patients, mainly female. Findings of the study overall: The number of TCRs above 1 in 1000 frequency did not change after DPC sensitization.

The CDR3 runs 17 residues. The ends were cut back, 3 bases at V and 0 bases at J, with 15 bases in the middle. The germline gives CDR1 SGHTA, CDR2 FQGTGA. To note about this clonotype: The antigen remains undetermined.

The time point denotes: patch test 3, about 24 weeks after DPC sensitization. Specified treatment: therapeutic diphenylcyclopropenone sensitization with weekly scalp DPC. Extraction yielded total RNA from whole blood (unfractionated). TCRdb re-derived calls from the RACE reads in MiXCR, one entry per CDR3 protein. The repertoire holds more than 35,000 distinct CDR3 sequences, with roughly 13% as singletons. The sample in question was whole blood, obtained in connection with sensitization to the hapten diphenylcyclopropenone (DPC). The V gene is TRBV7-3, the J gene TRBJ2-1, with a possible D match to TRBD2 (6 bases). This clonotype was obtained from a woman aged 40 to 55 with alopecia areata. Some clones in this sample may be carry-over from other donors' samples. The CDR3 sequence is CASSLGWEDPSYNEQFF. In nucleotides, the CDR3 is TGTGCCAGCAGCTTGGGGTGGGAGGACCCCTCCTACAATGAGCAGTTCTTC.